Each of the 21 T cell receptor beta chains below was sequenced from the same sample in a study of T cell responses to AZD1222 COVID-19 vaccine listed by TCRdb under 2021. Sample time point, as interpreted from the label and publication: baseline before first vaccination. The treatment or condition label corresponds to: meningococcal conjugate vaccine given as trial control. Receptor amplification or capture employed the immunoSEQ multiplex PCR assay. What TCRdb holds here is the immuneACCESS table cut down to in-frame rearrangements. Part of the clones is not present; checked against another copy, under half of the missing clones reflect an unresolved V gene, and the others are unexplained. In all, the sample holds approximately 130,000 clones, and more than 85% of those were seen once. The ten largest clones add up to more than 9.5% of the sample. Material: peripheral blood, obtained on day 0 of MenACWY control vaccination. The receptors were gathered from an adult in good health.

The V call is TRBV7-9, the J call TRBJ2-1, with D unresolved. V lost 0 bases and J 7 bases, leaving 19 bases between the germline ends. This CDR3 is built from 17 residues. Germline V gene data show CDR1 as SEHNR and CDR2 as FQNEAQ (reference sequence). CDR3: CASSLAPPENRRNEQFF. For the CDR3, the DNA is TGTGCCAGCAGCTTAGCGCCTCCAGAGAACCGTCGGAATGAGCAGTTCTTC.

This rearrangement joins TRBV19 to TRBJ2-2; no clear D gene. CDR3 length: 13 amino acids. Germline CDR1 is LNHDA and CDR2 is SQIVND (reference sequence). V dropped 4 bases and J dropped 2 bases, with 5 bases sitting between them. DNA for the CDR3: TGTGCCAGTAGTACTCAAAACACCGGGGAGCTGTTTTTT. Translated, it gives CASSTQNTGELFF.

This clone was seen just once. The rearrangement uses TRBV5-6 and TRBJ1-2, with D possibly being TRBD1 (5 bases). V lost 4 bases to trimming and J lost 0 bases, with 13 bases between them. Germline CDR1 and CDR2: SGHDT and YYEEEE. The CDR3 spans 15 residues. This chain's CDR3 is CASSQRLTANYGYTF. The CDR3 coding sequence is TGTGCCAGCAGCCAACGACTGACAGCTAACTATGGCTACACCTTC.

Notes on this clone: In the same sample, other DNA sequences code for this CDR3. The chain uses TRBV24-1 and TRBJ2-3, with 10 nucleotides matching TRBD1. CDR1 and CDR2 from the germline V gene are KGHDR and SFDVKD. Trimming removed 1 base from V and 1 base from J; junction bases left unmatched: 1. This CDR3 spans 16 amino acids. This CDR3 reads CATSDLGTGGTDTQYF. The CDR3 DNA follows: TGTGCCACCAGTGATTTAGGGACAGGGGGCACAGATACGCAGTATTTT.

V gene TRBV15 combines with J gene TRBJ2-3; TRBD2 matches at 10 bases. The CDR3 extends over 13 amino acids. From germline, CDR1 is LNHNV and CDR2 YYDKDF (reference sequence). V lost 3 bases, J lost 10 bases, and 4 bases stayed unmatched. CDR3 nucleotides: TGTGCCACCAGCAGGCCCGGGACTAGCGCGCAGTATTTT. Translated: CATSRPGTSAQYF.

The chain couples TRBV2 to TRBJ2-1, with 11 bases identical to TRBD2. V shed 7 bases, J shed 4 bases, and the junction held 6 bases outside the gene matches. Per the germline V gene, CDR1 is SNHLY and CDR2 is FYNNEI. CDR3 length: 15 residues. This chain's CDR3 is CASIPGLAGYNEQFF. The CDR3 coding sequence is TGTGCCAGCATCCCTGGACTAGCGGGTTACAATGAGCAGTTCTTC.

The chain couples TRBV9 to TRBJ2-3; possible D gene TRBD2, 6 bases. V lost 4 bases and J lost 4, with 16 bases in between. Germline V gene lookup returns CDR1 SGDLS and CDR2 YYNGEE. The CDR3 is 15 residues long. As DNA, the CDR3 is TGTGCCAGCAGCCCCCAAACTAGCCGCCCAGATACGCAGTATTTT. Translating it yields CASSPQTSRPDTQYF.

This clone is a singleton in its sample. This chain links TRBV5-8 with TRBJ1-4; a possible D gene is TRBD1 (6 bases). Looked up from germline, CDR1 is SGHTS and CDR2 is YDEGEE. Trimming left V 3 bases short and J 7 bases short, with 22 bases between. The CDR3 has 17 amino acids. CDR3 nucleotides: TGTGCCAGCAGCTGGGCGAGTCTCTACGGGGGCCGTGAAAAACTGTTTTTT. Amino acid sequence: CASSWASLYGGREKLFF. Full variable domain (remainder filled in from reference TRBV5-8 and TRBJ1-4): EAGVTQSPTHLIKTRGQQATLRCSPISGHTSVYWYQQALGLGLQFLLWYDEGEERNRGNFPPRFSGRQFPNYSSELNVNALELEDSALYLCASSWASLYGGREKLFFGSGTQLSVL.

V gene TRBV3-1 (or the pseudogene TRBV3-2) combines with J gene TRBJ2-1, with D perhaps matching TRBD2 (5 bases). CDR1 and CDR2 (germline): LGHDT, YNNKEL (reference sequence). Between the trimmed V and J ends, which lost 0 bases and 3 bases, there was a span of 6 bases. The CDR3 covers 14 residues. The CDR3 protein is CASSQDRGYNEQFF. The CDR3 region has the DNA TGTGCCAGCAGCCAAGATCGGGGCTACAATGAGCAGTTCTTC.

The gene calls are TRBV24-1 and TRBJ2-3; no clear D. With 5 bases removed from V and 6 bases from J, the gap between germline ends came to 14 bases. From germline, CDR1 is KGHDR and CDR2 SFDVKD. The CDR3 contains 14 residues. The CDR3 DNA reads TGTGCCACCAGTGGATCGATACTTGGGGATACGCAGTATTTT. Translating it yields CATSGSILGDTQYF.

The rearrangement links TRBV6-1 to TRBJ2-5, with a weak D call TRBD1 (5 bases). V was shortened by 3 bases and J by 4 bases, with 12 bases between the two germline ends. Germline V gene data show CDR1 as MNHNS and CDR2 as SASEGT. The CDR3 consists of 14 residues. The chain's CDR3 is CASSDKGQGETQYF. CDR3 DNA: TGTGCCAGCAGTGACAAAGGGCAGGGAGAGACCCAGTACTTC.

J is TRBJ2-1 and V is TRBV18, with TRBD2 as a possible D gene (6 bases). The CDR3 runs 15 residues. Germline V gene lookup returns CDR1 KGHSH and CDR2 LQKENI. V lost 2 bases and J 5 bases, leaving 13 bases between the germline ends. The CDR3 nucleotides read TGTGCCAGCTCACCAATGACACTAGCTAACAATGAGCAGTTCTTC. Protein sequence: CASSPMTLANNEQFF.

This chain connects TRBV6-2 or TRBV6-3 to TRBJ2-7; D may correspond to TRBD1 or TRBD2 (5 bases each). Germline-derived CDR1 and CDR2 are MNHEY and SVGEGT. The CDR3 has 15 amino acids. V gave up 0 bases and J gave up 4 bases, with 13 bases separating them. The CDR3 DNA is TGTGCCAGCAGTTACTCCCCATCGGGACCTTACGAGCAGTACTTC. Translated: CASSYSPSGPYEQYF.

The chain uses TRBV4-3 and TRBJ2-2, with a weak D call TRBD1 (6 bases). Trimming took 0 bases from V and 1 from J, leaving 9 bases between them. From germline, CDR1 is LGHNA and CDR2 YSLEER. The CDR3 has 16 residues. CDR3 DNA sequence: TGCGCCAGCAGCCAAGACCCGGGACAGAACACCGGGGAGCTGTTTTTT. Protein: CASSQDPGQNTGELFF.

This chain links TRBV11-1 with TRBJ2-5; weak D call: TRBD1 (5 bases). Germline loops: CDR1 SGHAT, CDR2 FQDESV (reference sequence). V lost 2 bases, J lost 5 bases, and 18 bases lay in between. This CDR3 region has 16 residues. The CDR3 DNA reads TGTGCCAGCAGCTTAAGGGCAGGGTCGAGGACGGAGACCCAGTACTTC. Translated: CASSLRAGSRTETQYF.

The V and J genes are TRBV4-2 and TRBJ1-2; possibly TRBD1 for D (5 bases). Germline V gene lookup returns CDR1 LGHNA and CDR2 YNFKEQ. This CDR3 has 16 amino acids. V lost 1 base to trimming and J lost 7 bases, with 19 bases between them. The chain's CDR3 is CASSQGGGQGGGGYTF. The CDR3, as DNA: TGTGCCAGCAGCCAAGGAGGTGGCCAGGGAGGAGGTGGCTACACCTTC.

The CDR3 coding sequence is TGTGCCAGCCGCCAGGGCCCCTATAATTCACCCCTCCACTTT. It encodes CASRQGPYNSPLHF. The V and J genes are TRBV2 and TRBJ1-6; D possibly corresponds to TRBD1 (5 bases). The CDR3 sequence is 14 residues long. CDR1 and CDR2 from the germline V gene are SNHLY and FYNNEI. V was clipped by 8 bases and J by 2 bases, with 10 bases between them.

In this sample, this clone turned up many times. J is TRBJ2-1 and V is TRBV29-1; 9 bases align to TRBD2. The ends lost 7 bases at V and 4 bases at J; junction bases unmatched: 20. This CDR3 comprises 18 residues. Germline loops: CDR1 SQVTM, CDR2 ANQGSEA. The CDR3 region has the DNA TGCAGCGCCCAAGGGGGTCTAGCGGGACATATATCGTACAATGAGCAGTTCTTC. It yields the protein CSAQGGLAGHISYNEQFF.

The gene calls are TRBV6-5 and TRBJ1-5; maybe TRBD1 (6 bases). The V end was cut by 2 bases, the J end by 5 bases, with 13 bases between. The CDR3 covers 15 residues. Germline lookup yields CDR1 MNHEY and CDR2 SVGAGI. The CDR3 DNA reads TGTGCCAGCAGTTACGGGGGGCGGCTCGATCAGCCCCAGCATTTT. It translates to CASSYGGRLDQPQHF.

This clone has more than one count but fewer than ten. V gene TRBV5-4 combines with J gene TRBJ2-2; tentatively, D is TRBD2 (6 bases). Germline V lookup: CDR1 SGHNT, CDR2 YYREEE (reference sequence). Deletions cut 3 bases from V and 9 bases from J, with 9 bases between. This CDR3 contains 12 residues. The CDR3 nucleotides read TGTGCCAGCAGCTGGGGAGGCAGGGAGCTGTTTTTT. Its translation is CASSWGGRELFF.

The chain recombines TRBV6-5 with TRBJ1-3; D gene uncertain. CDR3 length: 15 residues. Trimming stripped 2 bases from V and 1 base from J, with 9 bases between. Germline CDR1 MNHEY, CDR2 SVGAGI. CDR3 sequence reads: CASSYAGPSGNTIYF. The CDR3 DNA follows: TGTGCCAGCAGTTACGCGGGCCCATCTGGAAACACCATATATTTT.